This T cell receptor beta chain was recorded in a study of T cell responses to AZD1222 COVID-19 vaccine. General study points: Compared with day 0, the breadth and depth of the Spike-specific TCR repertoire rose significantly after two doses of AZD1222. Most donors were white British and more were female, and clonal diversity was possibly underestimated.

The study pooled second doses at about 4 or about 12 weeks. Between the trimmed V and J ends, which lost 0 bases and 0 bases, there was a span of 12 bases. From germline, CDR1 is MGHRA and CDR2 YSYEKL. The CDR3 is made up of 17 amino acids. Points on this clone: What it recognizes is unknown.

TCRdb keeps only in-frame clones here, not all; method: immunoSEQ multiplex PCR. Of about 99,000 clones listed, 80% to 95% are singletons. The sequence was obtained from an adult who received the AZD1222 COVID-19 vaccine. V and J are TRBV4-1 and TRBJ2-1, with no clear D. This sample comprised peripheral blood, obtained 28 days after the second AZD1222 dose. CDR3 loop: CASSQEPGRTSYNEQFF. The CDR3 coding sequence is TGCGCCAGCAGCCAAGAACCCGGACGGACCTCCTACAATGAGCAGTTCTTC.